The TCR beta chain under discussion was sequenced for a study of T cell changes during pregnancy in multiple sclerosis. Only in-frame clones appear in the TCRdb table, and some are missing; sequencing was by immunoSEQ multiplex PCR. The sample lists about 76,000 clones, 93% occurring once. This clone has a single count. V was pared by 0 bases and J by 5 bases, with 16 bases between. CDR1 and CDR2 (germline): MGHRA, YSYEKL. The CDR3 length is 16 residues. The specimen comprised peripheral blood, sampled in the second trimester of pregnancy. This sequence joins TRBV4-1 and TRBJ1-2, with no clear D. The TCR was taken from a female donor with multiple sclerosis, enrolled in a pregnancy study. CDR3 DNA sequence: TGCGCCAGCAGCCAAGATTTGGAGAGGGTTCGGTATGGCTACACCTTC. Amino acids: CASSQDLERVRYGYTF.